The entry below describes one TCR beta chain. CDR3 size: 16 residues. Germline CDR1 and CDR2: KGHSH and LQKENI. The ends lost 4 bases at V and 0 bases at J; junction bases unmatched: 5. This sample was included in a study of cytotoxic CD8 clonotypes in ibrutinib-treated CLL. Overall study: Researchers reported about 10 relapsed/refractory and some 14 treatment-naive patients, about 17 of them IGHV unmutated.

Target depth was 1 in 200,000 to 1 in 1 million T cells, about 10x per clonotype. The repertoire was sequenced with immunoSEQ multiplex PCR; TCRdb's copy has only in-frame clones and lacks some. Of around 200,000 clones in the sample, 70% are singletons; the top ten hold 5.5% to 6%. The source of this sequence is a human donor with chronic lymphocytic leukemia. Sequencing was performed on PBMCs, taken after 12 months of ibrutinib treatment. The rearrangement uses TRBV18 and TRBJ1-4, with TRBD1 matching over 7 bases. In DNA, the CDR3 is TGTGCCAGCTCACAAGGGACAGCTGCAACTAATGAAAAACTGTTTTTT. This encodes CASSQGTAATNEKLFF.